This T cell receptor (beta chain) was found in a study of CD8+CD57+ T cells in acquired aplastic anemia. Study-wide context: Recorded DNA amounts for sorted CD4+ and CD8+ cells had an average of roughly 3.4 ug.

Genomic DNA was employed as the template in profiling TCR beta VDJ and CDR3. TCRdb fed the reads into MiXCR, producing one record per CDR3 protein. The data show 200,000 to 250,000 distinct CDR3 sequences, less than 75% seen once. The sequenced patients had an expansion of CD8+CD57+ cells seen by flow cytometry. This clonotype was counted a single time. V was pared by 5 bases and J by 0 bases, with 13 bases between. Germline CDR1 is SGHTA and CDR2 is FQGNSA. This CDR3 has 15 amino acids. The clonotype originates from a human donor with aplastic anemia. The genes are TRBV7-2 and TRBJ1-2; a weak D match, TRBD1 (5 bases). The sample comprised sorted CD4+, CD8+, or CD8+CD57+ T cells (not recorded which) from PBMCs. CDR3 in amino acids: CASSPLLTANYGYTF. CDR3 bases: TGTGCCAGCAGCCCTCTCTTGACAGCTAACTATGGCTACACCTTC.